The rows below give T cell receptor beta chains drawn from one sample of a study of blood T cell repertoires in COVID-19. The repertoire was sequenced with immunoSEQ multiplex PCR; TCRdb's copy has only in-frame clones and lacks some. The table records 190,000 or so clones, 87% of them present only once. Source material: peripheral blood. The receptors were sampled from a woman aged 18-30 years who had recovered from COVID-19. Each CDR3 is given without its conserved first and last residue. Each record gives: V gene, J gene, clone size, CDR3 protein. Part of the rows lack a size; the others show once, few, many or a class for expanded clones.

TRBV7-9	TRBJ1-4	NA	ASGLSGLNEKLF
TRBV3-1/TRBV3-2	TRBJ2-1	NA	ASSQTPVNEQF
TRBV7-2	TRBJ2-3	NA	ASSPSPARGEDTQY
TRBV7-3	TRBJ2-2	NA	ASSLRAQGAGDTGELF
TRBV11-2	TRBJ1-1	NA	ASSLGRGTEAF
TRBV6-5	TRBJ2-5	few	ASSPGEETQY
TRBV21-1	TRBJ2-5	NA	ASSKGTTEQETQY
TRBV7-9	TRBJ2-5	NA	ASSFPRGGETQY
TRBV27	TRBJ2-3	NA	ASSILLTSGDTDTQY
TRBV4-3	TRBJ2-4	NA	ASSQDLWLAKNIQY
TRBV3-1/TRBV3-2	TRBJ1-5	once	ASSQEGEDGNQPQH
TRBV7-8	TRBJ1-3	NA	ASSPPMGGTSGNTIY
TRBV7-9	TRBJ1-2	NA	ASSFGTDGYT
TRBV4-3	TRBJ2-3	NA	ASSQELTGPSTDTQY
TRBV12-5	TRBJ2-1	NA	ASGTFRGGQGEQF
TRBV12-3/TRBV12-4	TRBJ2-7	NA	ASSFGLNYEQY
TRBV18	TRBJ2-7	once	ASSPPTGYEQY
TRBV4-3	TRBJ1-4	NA	ASSQEQGNEKLF
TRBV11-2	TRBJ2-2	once	ASSSPRRSVGELF
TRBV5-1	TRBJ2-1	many	ASSIPGHREQF
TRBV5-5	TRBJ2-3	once	ASSVAGGADTQY
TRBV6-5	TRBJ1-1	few	ASSLAAQSNTEAF
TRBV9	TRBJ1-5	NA	ASSDGSRSNQPQH
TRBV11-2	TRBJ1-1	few	ASRTGGGWGNTEAF
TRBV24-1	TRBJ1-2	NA	ATSDSLRLAYGYT
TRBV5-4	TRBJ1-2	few	ASSPSNRAEYYGYT
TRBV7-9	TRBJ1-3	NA	ASSPLAGTGNTIY
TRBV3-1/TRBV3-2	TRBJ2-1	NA	ASSQGAADHNEQF
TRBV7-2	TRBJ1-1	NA	ASSPDRDSSVKAF
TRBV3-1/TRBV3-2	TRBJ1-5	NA	ASSSEGRNQPQH
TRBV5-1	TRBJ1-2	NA	ASSLNIGGLGMNGYT